Listed below are T cell receptor beta chains from one sample, sequenced in a study of blood T cell repertoires in COVID-19. Repertoires were generated with immunoSEQ multiplex PCR, while TCRdb's copy carries only in-frame clones and drops some. Of 35,000 to 45,000 clones in the sample, roughly nine tenths are singletons; the top ten hold just under 9.5%. Sample: peripheral blood. These receptor sequences come from a man aged 45-60 years with active COVID-19. Both conserved end residues are part of each CDR3. The order of the fields is CDR3 protein, CDR3 DNA, J gene, clone size, D gene, V gene. The D gene is left open where the match is weak. The size entry is marked missing in some rows and otherwise reads once, few, many or a size class.

cdr3_aa: CSASPPTSDGTDTQYF
cdr3_nt: TGCAGTGCTAGTCCCCCCACTAGCGATGGAACAGATACGCAGTATTTT
j_call: TRBJ2-3
clone_size: -
d_call: TRBD2
v_call: TRBV20-1

cdr3_aa: CASSPILGQGIGEQFF
cdr3_nt: TGTGCCAGCTCACCAATTTTAGGACAGGGGATCGGTGAGCAGTTCTTC
j_call: TRBJ2-1
clone_size: -
d_call: TRBD1
v_call: TRBV18

cdr3_aa: CASSHNRDKDSPLHF
cdr3_nt: TGTGCCAGCAGCCACAACCGGGATAAGGATTCACCCCTCCACTTT
j_call: TRBJ1-6
clone_size: once
d_call: -
v_call: TRBV3-1/TRBV3-2

cdr3_aa: CASSLQAAGGTEAFF
cdr3_nt: TGTGCCAGCAGTTTACAGGCGGCCGGGGGCACTGAAGCTTTCTTT
j_call: TRBJ1-1
clone_size: -
d_call: -
v_call: TRBV27

cdr3_aa: CASTTGGEGYGYTF
cdr3_nt: TGTGCCAGCACCACGGGGGGCGAGGGCTATGGCTACACCTTC
j_call: TRBJ1-2
clone_size: -
d_call: -
v_call: TRBV28

cdr3_aa: CASSFGRGETQYF
cdr3_nt: TGTGCCAGTAGTTTCGGTCGCGGCGAGACCCAGTACTTC
j_call: TRBJ2-5
clone_size: -
d_call: -
v_call: TRBV19

cdr3_aa: CASSYTSGSTDTQYF
cdr3_nt: TGCGCCAGCAGCTATACTAGCGGAAGCACAGATACGCAGTATTTT
j_call: TRBJ2-3
clone_size: -
d_call: TRBD2
v_call: TRBV4-1

cdr3_aa: CASSLGLQGTGNTIYF
cdr3_nt: TGTGCCAGCAGCTTGGGGCTACAGGGAACGGGAAACACCATATATTTT
j_call: TRBJ1-3
clone_size: -
d_call: -
v_call: TRBV5-4

cdr3_aa: CASREVSGNTIYF
cdr3_nt: TGTGCCAGTCGGGAAGTCTCTGGAAACACCATATATTTT
j_call: TRBJ1-3
clone_size: once
d_call: -
v_call: TRBV6-5

cdr3_aa: CASSLGSGKDTIYF
cdr3_nt: TGTGCCAGCAGCTTGGGCTCAGGGAAGGACACCATATATTTT
j_call: TRBJ1-3
clone_size: -
d_call: -
v_call: TRBV5-8

cdr3_aa: CASSLGQLNEQFF
cdr3_nt: TGTGCCAGCAGTTTAGGACAGCTCAATGAGCAGTTCTTC
j_call: TRBJ2-1
clone_size: once
d_call: -
v_call: TRBV28

cdr3_aa: CASSPSWGYNTEAFF
cdr3_nt: TGTGCCAGCAGCCCTTCATGGGGCTATAACACTGAAGCTTTCTTT
j_call: TRBJ1-1
clone_size: -
d_call: -
v_call: TRBV3-1/TRBV3-2

cdr3_aa: CAWSVQRPPGNEQFF
cdr3_nt: TGTGCCTGGAGTGTTCAGCGGCCTCCAGGTAATGAGCAGTTCTTC
j_call: TRBJ2-1
clone_size: -
d_call: -
v_call: TRBV30

cdr3_aa: CASLSDRSSYNEQFF
cdr3_nt: TGTGCCAGCCTCTCAGACAGGAGCTCCTACAATGAGCAGTTCTTC
j_call: TRBJ2-1
clone_size: -
d_call: -
v_call: TRBV27

cdr3_aa: CASTSGGLAGASEQFF
cdr3_nt: TGTGCCAGCACCTCGGGGGGGCTAGCGGGAGCAAGTGAGCAGTTCTTC
j_call: TRBJ2-1
clone_size: -
d_call: TRBD2
v_call: TRBV7-2

cdr3_aa: CASSYSTGGHSPLHF
cdr3_nt: TGTGCCAGCAGTTACTCGACAGGGGGCCATTCACCCCTCCACTTT
j_call: TRBJ1-6
clone_size: -
d_call: TRBD1
v_call: TRBV6-2/TRBV6-3

cdr3_aa: CASSLLREQFF
cdr3_nt: TGTGCCAGCAGCCTACTGAGGGAGCAGTTCTTC
j_call: TRBJ2-1
clone_size: -
d_call: -
v_call: TRBV28

cdr3_aa: CASRGTGGFYNEQFF
cdr3_nt: TGTGCCAGCAGGGGTACAGGGGGCTTTTACAATGAGCAGTTCTTC
j_call: TRBJ2-1
clone_size: -
d_call: TRBD1
v_call: TRBV6-5

cdr3_aa: CASSIRDSYGYTF
cdr3_nt: TGTGCCAGTAGTATCCGGGACAGCTATGGCTACACCTTC
j_call: TRBJ1-2
clone_size: -
d_call: TRBD1
v_call: TRBV19

cdr3_aa: CASSLVGAAPGELFF
cdr3_nt: TGTGCCAGCAGCTTAGTTGGGGCGGCCCCCGGGGAGCTGTTTTTT
j_call: TRBJ2-2
clone_size: -
d_call: -
v_call: TRBV11-2

cdr3_aa: CASSENRQKYYGYTF
cdr3_nt: TGTGCCAGCAGTGAAAATAGACAGAAGTACTATGGCTACACCTTC
j_call: TRBJ1-2
clone_size: -
d_call: -
v_call: TRBV2

cdr3_aa: CASSPVGGPYNEQFF
cdr3_nt: TGTGCCAGCAGCCCAGTAGGGGGTCCCTACAATGAGCAGTTCTTC
j_call: TRBJ2-1
clone_size: -
d_call: -
v_call: TRBV7-6

cdr3_aa: CASGRGNTEAFF
cdr3_nt: TGTGCCAGCGGACGGGGGAACACTGAAGCTTTCTTT
j_call: TRBJ1-1
clone_size: -
d_call: -
v_call: TRBV12-3/TRBV12-4

cdr3_aa: CASSPGTGSYEQYF
cdr3_nt: TGTGCCAGCAGCCCCGGGACAGGGTCCTACGAGCAGTACTTC
j_call: TRBJ2-7
clone_size: -
d_call: TRBD1
v_call: TRBV5-4

cdr3_aa: CASSSRETPNTQYF
cdr3_nt: TGTGCCAGCAGCTCCCGGGAAACCCCGAATACGCAGTATTTT
j_call: TRBJ2-3
clone_size: -
d_call: -
v_call: TRBV7-9

cdr3_aa: CASSLQVDPTPNEQFF
cdr3_nt: TGTGCCAGCAGCTTACAGGTCGATCCCACCCCCAATGAGCAGTTCTTC
j_call: TRBJ2-1
clone_size: -
d_call: -
v_call: TRBV7-2

cdr3_aa: CASSHEARSTEAFF
cdr3_nt: TGTGCCAGCAGCCATGAGGCCCGGTCAACTGAAGCTTTCTTT
j_call: TRBJ1-1
clone_size: once
d_call: -
v_call: TRBV14

cdr3_aa: CASSTLLAGVIDEQFF
cdr3_nt: TGTGCCAGCAGCACCTTACTAGCGGGAGTTATCGATGAGCAGTTCTTC
j_call: TRBJ2-1
clone_size: -
d_call: TRBD2
v_call: TRBV7-8

cdr3_aa: CASSFDRAGNTEAFF
cdr3_nt: TGTGCCAGCAGCTTCGACAGGGCAGGGAACACTGAAGCTTTCTTT
j_call: TRBJ1-1
clone_size: -
d_call: TRBD1
v_call: TRBV11-2

cdr3_aa: CASSRGLAGGLANEQFF
cdr3_nt: TGTGCCAGCAGCCGGGGACTAGCGGGAGGGCTTGCCAATGAGCAGTTCTTC
j_call: TRBJ2-1
clone_size: -
d_call: TRBD2
v_call: TRBV5-6

cdr3_aa: CASSFRENNEQFF
cdr3_nt: TGTGCCAGCAGCTTCAGGGAAAACAATGAGCAGTTCTTC
j_call: TRBJ2-1
clone_size: once
d_call: -
v_call: TRBV11-2

cdr3_aa: CASSFNKNTGELFF
cdr3_nt: TGTGCCAGCAGCTTCAACAAGAACACCGGGGAGCTGTTTTTT
j_call: TRBJ2-2
clone_size: once
d_call: -
v_call: TRBV5-8

cdr3_aa: CASSLGSNQPQHF
cdr3_nt: TGTGCCAGCAGTTTAGGCAGCAATCAGCCCCAGCATTTT
j_call: TRBJ1-5
clone_size: -
d_call: -
v_call: TRBV28

cdr3_aa: CASTTLSGALYGYTF
cdr3_nt: TGTGCCAGTACCACCTTGAGTGGGGCTCTCTATGGCTACACCTTC
j_call: TRBJ1-2
clone_size: -
d_call: -
v_call: TRBV19

cdr3_aa: CASGQGAGNTIYF
cdr3_nt: TGTGCCAGTGGACAGGGGGCTGGAAACACCATATATTTT
j_call: TRBJ1-3
clone_size: -
d_call: TRBD1
v_call: TRBV19

cdr3_aa: CASSVLGQGEAFF
cdr3_nt: TGTGCCAGTAGTGTTCTAGGGCAGGGTGAAGCTTTCTTT
j_call: TRBJ1-1
clone_size: -
d_call: -
v_call: TRBV19

cdr3_aa: CASSLDNTRQVRNEQFF
cdr3_nt: TGTGCCAGCAGCCTCGATAACACCCGACAAGTTCGGAATGAGCAGTTCTTC
j_call: TRBJ2-1
clone_size: -
d_call: -
v_call: TRBV4-2

cdr3_aa: CATSDRERDEKLFF
cdr3_nt: TGTGCCACCAGTGACCGTGAACGGGATGAGAAACTGTTTTTT
j_call: TRBJ1-4
clone_size: -
d_call: -
v_call: TRBV24-1